Listed here are 20 T cell receptor beta chains from one sample, sequenced in a study of blood T cell repertoires in COVID-19. The data were produced by immunoSEQ multiplex PCR, yet TCRdb's version contains in-frame clones alone and is incomplete. The profile shows 130,000 to 150,000 clones, roughly three quarters of them singletons. Sequences were obtained from peripheral blood. Receptors were obtained from a woman aged 70-85 years with COVID-19, enrolled during active disease.

The chain links TRBV7-3 to TRBJ1-6, with D perhaps matching TRBD1 (6 bases). The CDR3 spans 13 residues. Germline lookup yields CDR1 SGHTA and CDR2 FQGTGA. The germline V and J ends were trimmed by 5 bases and 9 bases, with 11 bases remaining between them. The CDR3 spells CASSTTRGSPLHF. DNA for the CDR3: TGTGCCAGCAGCACCACCAGGGGTTCACCCCTCCACTTT.

This rearrangement joins TRBV5-6 to TRBJ1-1, with D maybe TRBD1 (5 bases). Trimming stripped 5 bases from V and 7 bases from J, with 9 bases between. There are 11 residues in the CDR3. Germline CDR1 reads SGHDT; CDR2 reads YYEEEE. The CDR3 sequence is CASSRGGEAFF. CDR3 bases: TGTGCCAGCAGTCGGGGGGGTGAAGCTTTCTTT.

This clone has a handful of counts. For the CDR3, the DNA is TGTGCCAGCAGCTCGGGACAGGGGAACGAGCAGTACTTC. Protein product: CASSSGQGNEQYF. The chain couples TRBV7-2 to TRBJ2-7, with 10 bases identical to TRBD1. The length of the CDR3 is 13 residues. The V and J ends lost 4 bases and 5 bases, in that order; junction bases with no gene match: 2. Looked up from germline, CDR1 is SGHTA and CDR2 is FQGNSA.

V usage is TRBV7-9 and J usage is TRBJ1-5; 7 bases agree with TRBD1. The germline V gene encodes CDR1 SEHNR and CDR2 FQNEAQ (reference sequence). V lost 4 bases, J lost 12 bases, and 3 bases stayed unmatched. This CDR3 comprises 11 residues. The CDR3 reads CASSSDRDQHF. CDR3 DNA sequence: TGTGCCAGCAGCTCCGACAGGGACCAGCATTTT.

The rearrangement links TRBV24-1 to TRBJ2-3; 9 bases line up with TRBD1. Germline CDR1 is KGHDR and CDR2 is SFDVKD. J was trimmed by 4 bases and V by 7 bases; bases with no gene match: 2. This CDR3 contains 13 residues. CDR3 amino acids: CATSGQGPDTQYF. For the CDR3, the DNA is TGTGCCACCAGCGGACAGGGGCCAGATACGCAGTATTTT.

V usage is TRBV7-2 and J usage is TRBJ2-3, with a possible D match to TRBD2 (6 bases). CDR1 SGHTA and CDR2 FQGNSA come from the germline V gene. V lost 5 bases and J lost 1, with 16 bases in between. The CDR3 is 16 residues long. This chain's CDR3 is CASSGRGGEGTDTQYF. CDR3 nucleotide sequence: TGTGCCAGCAGCGGCCGGGGAGGCGAAGGCACAGATACGCAGTATTTT.

The chain carries TRBV5-1 and TRBJ2-1; 9 bases line up with TRBD2. The germline V gene encodes CDR1 SGHRS and CDR2 YFSETQ. The V gene end was trimmed by 5 bases and the J gene end by 4 bases; junction bases not matched to a gene: 4. The CDR3 loop spans 14 amino acids. The CDR3 loop reads CASRTSGRYNEQFF. As DNA, the CDR3 is TGCGCCAGCAGAACTAGCGGGCGTTACAATGAGCAGTTCTTC.

The chain is built from TRBV6-2 or TRBV6-3 and TRBJ1-1; no definite D call. The CDR3 covers 11 residues. Trimming took off 5 bases at V and 7 bases at J, with 8 bases between the two ends. The germline gives CDR1 MNHEY, CDR2 SVGEGT. The CDR3 sequence: CASSVLREAFF. For the CDR3, the DNA is TGTGCCAGCAGTGTCCTACGTGAAGCTTTCTTT.

The genes are TRBV6-6 and TRBJ1-1; D perhaps matches TRBD1 (6 bases). CDR3 length equals 16 residues. Germline-derived CDR1 and CDR2 are MNHNY and SVGAGI (reference sequence). Trimming shortened V by 2 bases and J by 3 bases, and 16 bases separated the two germline ends. The CDR3 DNA reads as TGTGCCAGCAGTTACGACAGGTCGACGCGGGACACTGAAGCTTTCTTT. The encoded protein is CASSYDRSTRDTEAFF.

The V call is TRBV9, the J call TRBJ1-1; no reliable D call. Germline-derived CDR1 and CDR2 are SGDLS and YYNGEE. The CDR3 is 13 residues long. Trimming removed 3 bases from V and 7 bases from J, with 13 bases in between. This CDR3 reads CASSAAYLGEAFF. The CDR3 DNA reads as TGTGCCAGCAGCGCAGCGTACCTTGGTGAAGCTTTCTTT. The complete variable domain, with remaining parts taken from reference TRBV9 and TRBJ1-1, reads DSGVTQTPKHLITATGQRVTLRCSPRSGDLSVYWYQQSLDQGLQFLIQYYNGEERAKGNILERFSAQQFPDLHSELNLSSLELGDSALYFCASSAAYLGEAFFGQGTRLTVV.

This clone came up a few times. The V and J genes are TRBV7-9 and TRBJ1-1, with 10 bases that match TRBD1. CDR1 is SEHNR and CDR2 is FQNEAQ in the germline V gene (reference sequence). V lost 5 bases and J lost 1; bases outside the gene matches: 4. The CDR3 spans 15 residues. CDR3 coding DNA: TGTGCCAGCAGCCCAAGGACAGGGGGGAACACTGAAGCTTTCTTT. This sequence encodes CASSPRTGGNTEAFF.

The CDR3 coding sequence is TGTGCCAGCAGTCGGACAGGGAATTCACCCCTCCACTTT. Its protein is CASSRTGNSPLHF. V is TRBV28 and J is TRBJ1-6, with 8 bases fitting TRBD1. Germline V gene sequence: CDR1 MDHEN, CDR2 SYDVKM. J gave up 7 bases and V 5 bases, and 1 base lay outside the gene matches. This CDR3 comprises 13 residues.

V usage is TRBV28 and J usage is TRBJ1-6, with 7 bases matching TRBD1. V dropped 8 bases and J dropped 8; count of bases not matched to a gene: 15. This CDR3 contains 16 residues. Germline CDR1 is MDHEN and CDR2 is SYDVKM. CDR3 in amino acids: CASGTPTGTDDSPLHF. The CDR3 DNA follows: TGTGCCAGCGGAACGCCTACCGGGACAGACGATTCACCCCTCCACTTT.

This clone was seen more than once but under ten times. The chain has TRBV18 and TRBJ2-7; maybe TRBD2 (6 bases). Germline CDR1 is KGHSH and CDR2 is LQKENI. The V end lost 0 bases, the J end lost 1 base, and 19 bases lay between the germline ends. CDR3 length: 18 residues. In DNA form, the CDR3 reads TGTGCCAGCTCACCACCCGGGACTCCGAATCGGGGATCCTACGAGCAGTACTTC. It translates to CASSPPGTPNRGSYEQYF.

This chain connects TRBV19 to TRBJ2-2, with D perhaps TRBD2 (7 bases). Trimming cost V 5 bases and J 2 bases, with 15 bases left between them. The CDR3 runs to 16 residues. Per germline, CDR1 LNHDA and CDR2 SQIVND (reference sequence). The CDR3 is CASSGRVTGNTGELFF. In DNA form, the CDR3 reads TGTGCCAGTAGTGGGAGGGTGACAGGTAACACCGGGGAGCTGTTTTTT.

The count of this clone is one. V usage is TRBV5-1 and J usage is TRBJ1-1; 11 bases are a match to TRBD1. This CDR3 has 13 residues. V dropped 7 bases and J dropped 3; count of bases not matched to a gene: 2. Germline-derived CDR1 and CDR2 are SGHRS and YFSETQ. The DNA for the CDR3 is TGCGCCAGCGGACAGGGGGCGGACACTGAAGCTTTCTTT. Translation: CASGQGADTEAFF.

In DNA form, the CDR3 reads TGTGCCAGCAGCCCCCGCGGGGAGCGGGGGGGCACAGATACGCAGTATTTT. Residues: CASSPRGERGGTDTQYF. The chain carries TRBV3-1 (or the pseudogene TRBV3-2) and TRBJ2-3, with 9 positions matching TRBD2. The CDR3 sequence is 17 residues long. V lost 4 bases, J lost 1 base, and 9 bases stayed unmatched. Germline V CDR1 and CDR2: LGHDT, YNNKEL (reference sequence).

This clone has a single count. The chain recombines TRBV28 with TRBJ1-5; D is uncertain. Deletions cut 7 bases from V and 4 bases from J, with 8 bases between. CDR1 MDHEN and CDR2 SYDVKM come from the germline V gene. The CDR3 runs to 12 residues. The CDR3 region has the DNA TGTGCCAGCACCACCCAGAATCAGCCCCAGCATTTT. It encodes CASTTQNQPQHF.

CDR3 residues: CASSLTGSQETQYF. CDR3 bases: TGTGCCAGCAGCTTGACAGGATCCCAAGAGACCCAGTACTTC. The chain employs TRBV7-3 and TRBJ2-5; D is possibly TRBD1 (6 bases). This CDR3 is built from 14 residues. Trimming shortened V by 3 bases and J by 1 base, and 9 bases separated the two germline ends. Germline lookup yields CDR1 SGHTA and CDR2 FQGTGA.

This chain uses TRBV4-1 with TRBJ2-3; D perhaps matches TRBD2 (5 bases). The V end was cut by 4 bases, the J end by 2 bases, with 16 bases between. The CDR3 contains 16 residues. CDR1 and CDR2 from the germline V gene are MGHRA and YSYEKL. CDR3 in amino acids: CASSPTIGFVTDTQYF. CDR3 nucleotides: TGCGCCAGCAGCCCGACTATTGGCTTTGTCACAGATACGCAGTATTTT.